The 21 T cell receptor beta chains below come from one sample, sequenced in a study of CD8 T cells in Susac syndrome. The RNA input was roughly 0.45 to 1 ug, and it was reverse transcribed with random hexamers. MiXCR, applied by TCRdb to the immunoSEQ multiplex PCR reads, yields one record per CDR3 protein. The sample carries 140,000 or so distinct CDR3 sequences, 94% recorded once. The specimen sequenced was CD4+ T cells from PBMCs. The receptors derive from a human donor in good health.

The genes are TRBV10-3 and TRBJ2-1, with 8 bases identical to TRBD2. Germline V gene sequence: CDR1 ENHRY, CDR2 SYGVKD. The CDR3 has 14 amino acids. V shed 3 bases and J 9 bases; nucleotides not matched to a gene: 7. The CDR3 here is CAISDTGGPGEQFF. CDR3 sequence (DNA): TGTGCCATCAGTGATACGGGAGGGCCGGGTGAGCAGTTCTTC.

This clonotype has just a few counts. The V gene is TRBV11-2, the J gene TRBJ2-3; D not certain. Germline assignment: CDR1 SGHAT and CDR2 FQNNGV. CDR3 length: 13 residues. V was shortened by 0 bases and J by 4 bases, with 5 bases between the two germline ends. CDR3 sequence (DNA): TGTGCCAGCAGCTTAGATAGGTCAGATACGCAGTATTTT. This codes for CASSLDRSDTQYF. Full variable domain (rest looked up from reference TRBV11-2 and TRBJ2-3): EAGVAQSPRYKIIEKRQSVAFWCNPISGHATLYWYQQILGQGPKLLIQFQNNGVVDDSQLPKDRFSAERLKGVDSTLKIQPAKLEDSAVYLCASSLDRSDTQYFGPGTRLTVL.

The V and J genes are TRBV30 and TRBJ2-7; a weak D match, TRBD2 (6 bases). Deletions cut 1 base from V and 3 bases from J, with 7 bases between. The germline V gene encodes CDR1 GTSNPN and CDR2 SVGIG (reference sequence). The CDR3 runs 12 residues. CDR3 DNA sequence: TGTGCCTGGAGTGGGGGAGGCTACGAGCAGTACTTC. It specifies CAWSGGGYEQYF.

CDR3 DNA: TGTGCCTGGAGTGCTCGAAGGGACACTGAAGCTTTCTTT. Translated: CAWSARRDTEAFF. The V gene is TRBV30, the J gene TRBJ1-1; D not resolved. Trimming stripped 1 base from V and 3 bases from J, with 9 bases between. Per the germline V gene, CDR1 is GTSNPN and CDR2 is SVGIG (reference sequence). The CDR3 is made up of 13 amino acids. Drawing the rest from reference TRBV30 and TRBJ1-1, the complete variable domain is SQTIHQWPATLVQPVGSPLSLECTVEGTSNPNLYWYRQAAGRGLQLLFYSVGIGQISSEVPQNLSASRPQDRQFILSSKKLLLSDSGFYLCAWSARRDTEAFFGQGTRLTVV.

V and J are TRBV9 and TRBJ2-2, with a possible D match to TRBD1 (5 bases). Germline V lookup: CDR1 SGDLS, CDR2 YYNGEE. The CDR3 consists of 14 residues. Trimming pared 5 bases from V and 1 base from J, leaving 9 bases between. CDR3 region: CASSKQGNTGELFF. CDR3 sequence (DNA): TGTGCCAGCAGTAAGCAGGGGAACACCGGGGAGCTGTTTTTT.

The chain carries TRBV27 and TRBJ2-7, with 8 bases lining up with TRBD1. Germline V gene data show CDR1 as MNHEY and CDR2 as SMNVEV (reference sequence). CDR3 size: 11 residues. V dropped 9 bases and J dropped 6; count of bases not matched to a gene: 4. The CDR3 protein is CASQGAGEQYF. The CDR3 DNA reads TGTGCCAGTCAGGGGGCTGGCGAGCAGTACTTC.

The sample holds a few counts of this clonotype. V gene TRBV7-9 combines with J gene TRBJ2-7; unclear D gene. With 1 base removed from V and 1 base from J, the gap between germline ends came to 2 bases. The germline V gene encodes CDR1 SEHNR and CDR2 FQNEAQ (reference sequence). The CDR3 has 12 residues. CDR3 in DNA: TGTGCCAGCAGCTTAGTTTCCTACGAGCAGTACTTC. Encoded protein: CASSLVSYEQYF.

CDR3 amino acids: CSAAGGGIDTQYF. The CDR3 nucleotides read TGCAGTGCTGCGGGGGGGGGCATAGATACGCAGTATTTT. The gene calls are TRBV20-1 and TRBJ2-3, with TRBD2 matching 9 bases. The ends lost 5 bases at V and 5 bases at J; junction bases unmatched: 5. In germline, CDR1 is DFQATT, CDR2 SNEGSKA (reference sequence). This CDR3 spans 13 amino acids.

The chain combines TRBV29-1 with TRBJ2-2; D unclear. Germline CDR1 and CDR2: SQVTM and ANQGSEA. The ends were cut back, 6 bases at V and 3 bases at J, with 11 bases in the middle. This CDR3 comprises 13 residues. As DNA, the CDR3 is TGCAGCGTGACCCAGACTTACACCGGGGAGCTGTTTTTT. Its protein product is CSVTQTYTGELFF.

The chain's CDR3 is CASSLDTNNYGYTF. The CDR3 region has the DNA TGTGCCAGCAGCTTAGACACGAATAACTATGGCTACACCTTC. V usage is TRBV7-2 and J usage is TRBJ1-2; no clear D gene. V lost 1 base and J 1 base, leaving 7 bases between the germline ends. This CDR3 spans 14 amino acids. Germline V lookup: CDR1 SGHTA, CDR2 FQGNSA.

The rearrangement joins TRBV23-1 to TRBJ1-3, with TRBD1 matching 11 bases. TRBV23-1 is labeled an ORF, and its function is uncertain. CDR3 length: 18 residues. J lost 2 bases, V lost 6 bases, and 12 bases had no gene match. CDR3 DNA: TGCGCCAGCAGCGGTCGATATTTGGACAGGGGGCCTGGAAACACCATATATTTT. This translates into CASSGRYLDRGPGNTIYF.

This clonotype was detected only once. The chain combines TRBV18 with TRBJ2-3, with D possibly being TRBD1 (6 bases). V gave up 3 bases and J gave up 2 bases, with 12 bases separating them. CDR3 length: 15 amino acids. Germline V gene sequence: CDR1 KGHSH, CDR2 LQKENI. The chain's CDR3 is CASSPRTVNTDTQYF. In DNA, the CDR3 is TGTGCCAGCTCACCGCGGACAGTCAACACAGATACGCAGTATTTT.

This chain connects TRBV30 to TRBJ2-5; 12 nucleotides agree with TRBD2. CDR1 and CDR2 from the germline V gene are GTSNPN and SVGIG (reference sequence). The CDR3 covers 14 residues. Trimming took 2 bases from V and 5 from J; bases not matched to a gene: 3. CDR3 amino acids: CAWSLAGGIETQYF. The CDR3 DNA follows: TGTGCCTGGAGTCTAGCGGGAGGGATTGAGACCCAGTACTTC. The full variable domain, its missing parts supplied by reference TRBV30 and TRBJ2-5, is SQTIHQWPATLVQPVGSPLSLECTVEGTSNPNLYWYRQAAGRGLQLLFYSVGIGQISSEVPQNLSASRPQDRQFILSSKKLLLSDSGFYLCAWSLAGGIETQYFGPGTRLLVL.

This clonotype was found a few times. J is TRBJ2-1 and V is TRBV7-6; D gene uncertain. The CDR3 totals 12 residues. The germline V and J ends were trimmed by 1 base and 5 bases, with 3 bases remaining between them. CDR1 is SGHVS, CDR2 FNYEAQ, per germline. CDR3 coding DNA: TGTGCCAGCAGCTTAGTTAACAATGAGCAGTTCTTC. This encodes CASSLVNNEQFF. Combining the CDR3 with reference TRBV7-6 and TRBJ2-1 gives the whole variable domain GAGVSQSPRYKVTKRGQDVALRCDPISGHVSLYWYRQALGQGPEFLTYFNYEAQQDKSGLPNDRFSAERPEGSISTLTIQRTEQRDSAMYRCASSLVNNEQFFGPGTRLTVL.

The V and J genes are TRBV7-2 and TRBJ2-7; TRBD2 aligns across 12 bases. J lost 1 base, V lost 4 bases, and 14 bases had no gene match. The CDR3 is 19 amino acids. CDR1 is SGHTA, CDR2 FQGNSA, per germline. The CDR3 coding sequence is TGTGCCAGCAGCTCTTCTAGCGGGAGGGCCTATAAGTATTCCTACGAGCAGTACTTC. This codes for CASSSSSGRAYKYSYEQYF.

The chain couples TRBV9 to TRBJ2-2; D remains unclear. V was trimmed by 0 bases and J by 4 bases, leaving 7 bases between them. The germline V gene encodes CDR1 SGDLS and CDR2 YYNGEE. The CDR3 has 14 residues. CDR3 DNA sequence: TGTGCCAGCAGCGTAGGGCGGCTCACCGGGGAGCTGTTTTTT. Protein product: CASSVGRLTGELFF. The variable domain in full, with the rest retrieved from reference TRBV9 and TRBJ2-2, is DSGVTQTPKHLITATGQRVTLRCSPRSGDLSVYWYQQSLDQGLQFLIQYYNGEERAKGNILERFSAQQFPDLHSELNLSSLELGDSALYFCASSVGRLTGELFFGEGSRLTVL.

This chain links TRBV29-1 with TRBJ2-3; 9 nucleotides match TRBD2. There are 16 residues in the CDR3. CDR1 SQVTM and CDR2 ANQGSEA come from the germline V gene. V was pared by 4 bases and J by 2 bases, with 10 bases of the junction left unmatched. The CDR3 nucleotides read TGCAGCGTTGGGGGCCCGACTAGCGGAATCACAGATACGCAGTATTTT. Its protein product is CSVGGPTSGITDTQYF.

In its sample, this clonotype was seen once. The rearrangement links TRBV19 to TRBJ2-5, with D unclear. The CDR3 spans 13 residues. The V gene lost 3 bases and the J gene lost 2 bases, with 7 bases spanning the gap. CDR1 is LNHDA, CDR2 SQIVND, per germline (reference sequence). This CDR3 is CASSIREQETQYF. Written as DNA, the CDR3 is TGTGCCAGTAGTATTAGGGAACAAGAGACCCAGTACTTC.

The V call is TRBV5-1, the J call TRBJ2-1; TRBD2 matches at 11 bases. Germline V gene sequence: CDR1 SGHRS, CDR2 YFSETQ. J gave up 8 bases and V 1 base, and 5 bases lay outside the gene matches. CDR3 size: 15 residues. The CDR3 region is CASSLRVAGGDEQFF. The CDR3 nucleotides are TGCGCCAGCAGCTTGCGGGTAGCGGGAGGGGATGAGCAGTTCTTC.

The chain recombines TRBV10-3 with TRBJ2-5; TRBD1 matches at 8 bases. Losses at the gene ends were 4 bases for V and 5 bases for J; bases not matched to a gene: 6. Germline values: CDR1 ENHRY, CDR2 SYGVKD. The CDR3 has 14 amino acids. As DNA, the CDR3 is TGTGCCATCAGTGGTTCAGGGGACAGGGAGACCCAGTACTTC. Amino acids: CAISGSGDRETQYF.

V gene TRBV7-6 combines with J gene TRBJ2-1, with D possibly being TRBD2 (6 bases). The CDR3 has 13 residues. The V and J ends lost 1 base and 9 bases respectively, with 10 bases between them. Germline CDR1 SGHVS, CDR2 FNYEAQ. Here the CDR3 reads CASSLVRGAEQFF. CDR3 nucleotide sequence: TGTGCCAGCAGCTTAGTTCGCGGGGCTGAGCAGTTCTTC.